Listed here are 12 T cell receptor beta chains from one sample, sequenced in a study of T cells in Graves' hyperthyroidism and ophthalmopathy. RNA transcripts provided the source from which TCR beta CDR3 regions were amplified. The primer set for the first-round RT-PCR of the TCR CDR3 was HTBI. From the multiplex PCR reads, TCRdb called clonotypes with MiXCR, one entry per CDR3 protein. The data contain about 340,000 distinct CDR3 sequences, roughly 21% of them singletons. Sequences were obtained from blood. These receptors were taken from a woman aged 45-65 years with Graves' hyperthyroidism.

The V call is TRBV6-1, the J call TRBJ1-3; D unresolved. CDR3 size: 16 residues. Germline lookup yields CDR1 MNHNS and CDR2 SASEGT. Trimming removed 2 bases from V and 0 bases from J, with 11 bases in between. The CDR3 region has the DNA TGTGCCAGCAGTGAAAAGGCCAGAAGCTCTGGAAACACCATATATTTT. Encoded protein: CASSEKARSSGNTIYF.

This clonotype was counted many times. V is TRBV20-1 and J is TRBJ2-1, with D hard to call. The germline gives CDR1 DFQATT, CDR2 SNEGSKA (reference sequence). The CDR3 sequence is 13 residues long. V lost 6 bases and J lost 8, with 17 bases in between. The CDR3 protein is CSAKNQPRHEQFF. The CDR3 coding sequence is TGCAGTGCCAAAAATCAACCGAGACATGAGCAGTTCTTC.

This clonotype was picked up many times. This chain links TRBV5-1 with TRBJ2-7; 7 nucleotides line up with TRBD1. Looked up from germline, CDR1 is SGHRS and CDR2 is YFSETQ. Losses at the gene ends were 3 bases for V and 6 bases for J; bases not matched to a gene: 9. The CDR3 contains 14 residues. The CDR3: CASSSGTEVGEQYF. In nucleotides, the CDR3 is TGCGCCAGCAGCTCCGGGACAGAGGTCGGCGAGCAGTACTTC.

J is TRBJ2-5 and V is TRBV20-1, with 10 positions matching TRBD2. From germline, CDR1 is DFQATT and CDR2 SNEGSKA (reference sequence). The CDR3 has 13 amino acids. Unmatched junction bases numbered 5, after V lost 6 bases and J lost 4 bases. The CDR3: CSARLAGGETQYF. The CDR3, as DNA: TGCAGTGCGAGACTAGCGGGTGGAGAGACCCAGTACTTC.

This rearrangement joins TRBV7-9 to TRBJ2-1, with D hard to call. Germline CDR1 and CDR2: SEHNR and FQNEAQ (reference sequence). The CDR3 has 12 amino acids. CDR3 residues: CALSRRDNEQFF. The CDR3 nucleotides read TGTGCGCTCTCTCGCCGGGACAATGAGCAGTTCTTC.

This clonotype was seen ten or more times. The chain uses TRBV9 and TRBJ2-3; TRBD2 aligns across 10 bases. The germline CDR1 and CDR2 sequences are SGDLS and YYNGEE. V lost 2 bases and J lost 2; bases outside the gene matches: 11. This CDR3 spans 18 amino acids. The CDR3 is CASSVTPLSGGTTDTQYF. CDR3 nucleotides: TGTGCCAGCAGCGTTACCCCCCTTAGCGGGGGGACCACAGATACGCAGTATTTT.

The V gene is TRBV18, the J gene TRBJ2-5; D unclear. Deletions cut 2 bases from V and 2 bases from J, with 12 bases between. This CDR3 is 15 amino acids long. In germline, CDR1 is KGHSH, CDR2 LQKENI. The CDR3: CASSPFSTAQETQYF. In DNA form, the CDR3 reads TGTGCCAGCTCACCATTCTCCACAGCGCAAGAGACCCAGTACTTC.

Regarding this clonotype: A much larger clone lies a single base off, so this may be a read error. This rearrangement joins TRBV18 to TRBJ2-7; 8 bases align to TRBD1. The V and J ends lost 10 bases and 3 bases, in that order; junction bases with no gene match: 14. CDR3 length equals 15 residues. Germline CDR1 reads KGHSH; CDR2 reads LQKENI. In DNA form, the CDR3 reads TGTGCCAACTCGCGAGACAGGGGTCAGGGCTACGAGCAGTACTTC. Residues: CANSRDRGQGYEQYF. Variable domain in full (rest from reference TRBV18 and TRBJ2-7): NAGVMQNPRHLVRRRGQEARLRCSPMKGHSHVYWYRQLPEEGLKFMVYLQKENIIDESGMPKERFSAEFPKEGPSILRIQQVVRGDSAAYFCANSRDRGQGYEQYFGPGTRLTVT.

There are many counts of this clonotype. This chain uses TRBV5-1 with TRBJ2-3; D is possibly TRBD1 or TRBD2 (6 bases each). The V gene lost 4 bases and the J gene lost 5 bases, with 17 bases spanning the gap. The germline V gene encodes CDR1 SGHRS and CDR2 YFSETQ. CDR3 length equals 15 residues. For the CDR3, the DNA is TGCGCCAGCAGCAGAGGGGGAAAGGGGGGAGATACGCAGTATTTT. Encoded protein: CASSRGGKGGDTQYF.

This clonotype came up a few times. This chain joins TRBV7-8 and TRBJ1-6; 10 bases fit TRBD1. Per the germline V gene, CDR1 is SGHVS and CDR2 is FQNEAQ. J was trimmed by 9 bases and V by 6 bases; bases with no gene match: 5. The CDR3 is 14 amino acids. Here the CDR3 DNA reads TGTGCCAGCAGTCCGGGACAGGGGTCTTCACCCCTCCACTTT. Translating gives CASSPGQGSSPLHF.

This clonotype was observed many times. The V call is TRBV28, the J call TRBJ1-2, with D unclear. The V end was cut by 3 bases, the J end by 7 bases, with 9 bases between. CDR1 MDHEN and CDR2 SYDVKM come from the germline V gene. The length of the CDR3 is 12 residues. CDR3 nucleotides: TGTGCCAGCAGTTTTCGGGGTCTTGGCTACACCTTC. Its translation is CASSFRGLGYTF.

Ten or more counts support this clonotype. This chain links TRBV20-1 with TRBJ1-1, with TRBD1 identical over 7 bases. The germline V gene has CDR1 DFQATT and CDR2 SNEGSKA (reference sequence). The CDR3 is 13 amino acids. V was pared by 4 bases and J by 3 bases, with 5 bases of the junction left unmatched. CDR3 nucleotides: TGCAGTGCTACCCAGACAGGGTACACTGAAGCTTTCTTT. Translation: CSATQTGYTEAFF.